These T cell receptor beta chains were read from a single sample in a study of blood T cell repertoires in COVID-19. The table came from immunoSEQ multiplex PCR; TCRdb's copy has only in-frame clones and leaves some out. The table shows over 120,000 clones, with roughly 89% occurring only once. Sequenced material: PBMCs or T cells enriched from blood (not recorded which). The receptors were sampled from a man between 45 and 60 years old who had recovered from COVID-19. Both conserved end residues are part of each CDR3. Each record gives: J gene, V gene, D gene, clone size, CDR3 DNA, CDR3 protein. A D gene is named only where the DNA matches it firmly. Not all rows give a size; the values are once, few, many and, for expanded clones, a class.

>TRBJ1-2|TRBV3-1/TRBV3-2|-|-
TGTGCCAGCAGCCAAGACGGACAGCCTAGTGGCTACACCTTC
CASSQDGQPSGYTF
>TRBJ1-6|TRBV7-2|-|-
TGTGCCAGCAGCTTAGTATCAGGCTCCTATAATTCACCCCTCCACTTT
CASSLVSGSYNSPLHF
>TRBJ1-1|TRBV6-5|TRBD1|-
TGTGCCAGCAGTTACTGGGGACAGGAAGCTTTCTTT
CASSYWGQEAFF
>TRBJ1-1|TRBV28|-|once
TGTGCCAGCAGTTTGTCGGCGGGAGGGAGAGCTTTCTTT
CASSLSAGGRAFF
>TRBJ1-3|TRBV18|-|few
TGTGCCAGCTTAACGACCCTCGGGGCTGGAAACACCATATATTTT
CASLTTLGAGNTIYF
>TRBJ1-5|TRBV6-2/TRBV6-3|-|-
TGTGCCAGCAGTCAACAGACAGGATATCAGCCCCAGCATTTT
CASSQQTGYQPQHF
>TRBJ1-6|TRBV5-1|-|once
TGCGCCAGCCGCGTCCGGGGGGCCATTAATTCACCCCTCCACTTT
CASRVRGAINSPLHF
>TRBJ1-5|TRBV30|-|-
TGTGCCTGGACCGATGACAGCAACAATCAGCCCCAGCATTTT
CAWTDDSNNQPQHF
>TRBJ2-1|TRBV7-9|-|-
TGTGCCAGCACCCAGGTGAGCTCCTACAATGAGCAGTTCTTC
CASTQVSSYNEQFF
>TRBJ2-5|TRBV7-9|TRBD1|-
TGTGCCAGCAGCATCCAGACAGGGGGCAGGCAAGAGACCCAGTACTTC
CASSIQTGGRQETQYF
>TRBJ2-7|TRBV25-1|TRBD2|-
TGTGCCAGCAGTGAAGTGGTAGCGGGAGGGAGCTCCTACGAGCAGTACTTC
CASSEVVAGGSSYEQYF
>TRBJ1-5|TRBV19|-|-
TGTGCCAGTTCACAGGAGCAGCATAGGCCCCAGCATTTT
CASSQEQHRPQHF
>TRBJ2-7|TRBV27|TRBD2|once
TGTGCCAGCAGTTTATATGGAGAGGGAGGGGTCTACGAGCAGTACTTC
CASSLYGEGGVYEQYF
>TRBJ1-1|TRBV15|-|few
TGTGCCACCAGCAGAGAAGTCAGTGCGACTCTGAAAACTTTCTTT
CATSREVSATLKTFF
>TRBJ1-4|TRBV28|-|once
TGTGCCAGCAGTTTAGCGGGCATCACAACTAATGAAAAACTGTTTTTT
CASSLAGITTNEKLFF
>TRBJ2-4|TRBV28|-|-
TGTGCCAGCAGTTTAATCGGTGGAGCCAAAAACATTCAGTACTTC
CASSLIGGAKNIQYF
>TRBJ1-2|TRBV3-1/TRBV3-2|-|-
TGTGCCAGCACCCCCTCCTCCGCGAGTGGCTACACCTTC
CASTPSSASGYTF
>TRBJ1-2|TRBV10-3|TRBD1|-
TGTGCCATCAGAGGGGACAGAAACTATGGCTACACCTTC
CAIRGDRNYGYTF
>TRBJ1-1|TRBV6-9|-|-
TGTGCCAGCAGTTACGGGCAGGGATTCGGAGCTTTCTTT
CASSYGQGFGAFF
>TRBJ1-1|TRBV2|TRBD1|-
TGTGCCAGCAGGGGACAGTCGAACACTGAAGCTTTCTTT
CASRGQSNTEAFF
>TRBJ2-3|TRBV28|TRBD2|-
TGTGCCAGCAGTTCTCTGACTAGCGGGGGGACAGATACGCAGTATTTT
CASSSLTSGGTDTQYF
>TRBJ2-3|TRBV3-1/TRBV3-2|-|-
TGTGCCAGCGGGCTCACAGATACGCAGTATTTT
CASGLTDTQYF
>TRBJ2-7|TRBV7-2|TRBD2|-
TGTGCCAGCAGCCTCCAGGGACTAGCGGCCTCCTACGAGCAGTACTTC
CASSLQGLAASYEQYF
>TRBJ1-2|TRBV5-4|-|few
TGTGCCACCCGAGAGGCCGAGGATAACTATGGCTACACCTTC
CATREAEDNYGYTF
>TRBJ2-1|TRBV9|-|-
TGTGCCAGCAGCGCCCCCTGGGGCGGAGGGAACAATGAGCAGTTCTTC
CASSAPWGGGNNEQFF
>TRBJ1-1|TRBV5-1|-|-
TGCGCCAGCAGCTTTTCGACAGCTGAAGCTTTCTTT
CASSFSTAEAFF
>TRBJ1-4|TRBV5-1|-|-
TGCGCCAGCAGCTCTTTGGGGGCGGGGGATGAAAAACTGTTTTTT
CASSSLGAGDEKLFF
>TRBJ1-4|TRBV5-1|TRBD1|-
TGCGCCAGCAGCTCGACAGGGTCGGAGAAACTGTTTTTT
CASSSTGSEKLFF
>TRBJ1-2|TRBV2|TRBD1|-
TGTGCCAGCACCGGTCCCCAGGGGGCACCGCTCTATGGCTACACCTTC
CASTGPQGAPLYGYTF
>TRBJ2-1|TRBV11-3|TRBD2|once
TGTGCCAGCAGCTCCCGTGGGACTAGCGGGAGCTACAATGAGCAGTTCTTC
CASSSRGTSGSYNEQFF
>TRBJ1-2|TRBV18|TRBD1|-
TGTGCCAGCTCACCACCCGGACAGGGGTTCGATGGCTACACCTTC
CASSPPGQGFDGYTF
>TRBJ1-2|TRBV2|-|-
TGTGCCAGCCGGGTGACCAACTATGGCTACACCTTC
CASRVTNYGYTF
>TRBJ2-2|TRBV28|TRBD2|-
TGTGCCAGCAGCCCGGTGAGGGCAGCGGGAGGGCTGGGTGCCGGGGAGCTGTTTTTT
CASSPVRAAGGLGAGELFF
>TRBJ1-2|TRBV27|-|-
TGTGCCAGCAGTTCCCGACTGGACAACCAAATCTATGGCTACACCTTC
CASSSRLDNQIYGYTF
>TRBJ2-6|TRBV5-6|TRBD2|-
TGTGCCAGCAGCTTTGTTGGCGGGAGGGTCTCTGGGGCCAACGTCCTGACTTTC
CASSFVGGRVSGANVLTF
>TRBJ2-1|TRBV28|TRBD2|-
TGTGCCAGCAAAAGCGGGGGCTCCTACAATGAGCAGTTCTTC
CASKSGGSYNEQFF
>TRBJ1-1|TRBV15|TRBD1|-
TGTGCCACCAGCAGAGATACAGGGGCTACCACTGAAGCTTTCTTT
CATSRDTGATTEAFF